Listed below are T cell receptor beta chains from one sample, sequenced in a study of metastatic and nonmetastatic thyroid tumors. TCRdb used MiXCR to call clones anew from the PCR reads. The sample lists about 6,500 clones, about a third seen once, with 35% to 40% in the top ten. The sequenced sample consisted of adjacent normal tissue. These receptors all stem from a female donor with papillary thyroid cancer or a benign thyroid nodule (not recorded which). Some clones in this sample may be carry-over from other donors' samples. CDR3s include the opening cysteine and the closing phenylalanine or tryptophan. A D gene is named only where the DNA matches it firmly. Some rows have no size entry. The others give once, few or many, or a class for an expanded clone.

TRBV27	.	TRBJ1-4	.	CASRGRIHEKLFF	TGTGCCAGCAGGGGGCGGATTCATGAAAAACTGTTTTTT
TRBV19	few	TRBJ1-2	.	CVSSTGNYGYDF	TGTGTCAGTAGTACGGGGAACTATGGCTACGACTTC
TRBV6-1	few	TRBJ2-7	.	CASSTGTGPYEQYF	TGTGCCAGCAGTACCGGGACGGGGCCCTACGAGCAGTACTTC
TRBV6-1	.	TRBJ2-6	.	CARSEHGSFLSGANVLTF	TGTGCCCGCAGTGAACACGGGTCATTTTTATCCGGGGCCAACGTCCTGACTTTC
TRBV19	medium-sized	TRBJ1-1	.	CASSNALRETEAFF	TGTGCCAGTAGTAATGCGCTCAGGGAGACTGAAGCTTTCTTT
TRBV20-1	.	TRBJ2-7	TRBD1	CSAKIPGQGIHEQYF	TGCAGTGCTAAAATTCCGGGACAGGGTATCCACGAGCAGTACTTC
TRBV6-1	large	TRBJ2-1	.	CASRKGVEQFF	TGTGCCAGCAGGAAGGGGGTTGAGCAGTTCTTC
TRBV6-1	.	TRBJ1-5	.	CASSVLGGVGQPQHF	TGTGCCAGCAGTGTTCTTGGTGGGGTCGGACAGCCCCAGCATTTT
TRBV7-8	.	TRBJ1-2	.	CASSVSRSPTDGYTF	TGTGCCAGCAGTGTTAGTAGATCCCCCACGGATGGCTACACCTTC
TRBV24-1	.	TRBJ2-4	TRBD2	CATGGGGPKNIQYF	TGTGCCACCGGGGGGGGAGGCCCGAAAAACATTCAGTACTTC
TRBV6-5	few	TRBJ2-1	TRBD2	CASSSTGLAEKQFF	TGTGCCAGCAGTTCTACGGGACTAGCGGAGAAGCAGTTCTTC
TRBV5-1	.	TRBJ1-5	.	CASSLAGQDHRPQRF	TGCGCCAGTAGCTTGGCCGGGCAGGACCATCGGCCCCAGCGTTTT
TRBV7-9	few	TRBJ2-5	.	CASSPDRGTQYF	TGTGCCAGCAGCCCGGACCGGGGGACCCAGTACTTC
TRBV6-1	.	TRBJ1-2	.	CASRDSTSDYGYTF	TGTGCCAGCAGGGACAGTACCTCGGACTATGGCTACACCTTC
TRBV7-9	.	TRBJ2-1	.	CASNERNEQFF	TGTGCCAGCAACGAACGGAATGAGCAGTTCTTC
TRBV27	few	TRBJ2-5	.	CASSLFGGPRETQYF	TGTGCCAGCAGTTTATTTGGGGGGCCGAGGGAGACCCAGTACTTC
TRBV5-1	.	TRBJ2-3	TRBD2	CASSLRAGRASTDTQYF	TGCGCCAGCAGCTTGAGGGCAGGGAGGGCTAGCACAGATACGCAGTATTTT
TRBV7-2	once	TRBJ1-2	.	CASSPQVGGEGYTF	TGTGCCAGCAGCCCCCAGGTGGGAGGTGAGGGCTACACCTTC
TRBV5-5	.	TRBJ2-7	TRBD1	CASSGGTGGYEQYF	TGTGCCAGCAGCGGAGGGACAGGGGGCTACGAGCAGTACTTC
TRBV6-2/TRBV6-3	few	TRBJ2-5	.	CASSYGETQYF	TGTGCCAGCAGTTATGGGGAGACCCAGTACTTC
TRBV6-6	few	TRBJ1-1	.	CASSYLGETEAFF	TGTGCCAGCAGTTACTTGGGGGAAACTGAAGCTTTCTTT
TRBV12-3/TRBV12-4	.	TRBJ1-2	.	CASSPVWVPDSPYYGYTF	TGTGCCAGCAGTCCCGTTTGGGTCCCGGACAGTCCTTACTATGGCTACACCTTC
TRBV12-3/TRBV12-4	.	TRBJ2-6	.	CASSLGGADVLTF	TGTGCCAGCAGTTTAGGGGGGGCCGACGTCCTGACTTTC
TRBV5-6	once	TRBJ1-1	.	CASSLRGTEAFF	TGTGCCAGCAGCTTACGGGGCACTGAAGCTTTCTTT
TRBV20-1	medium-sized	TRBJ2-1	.	CSARDPSDSYNEQFF	TGCAGTGCTAGAGATCCCAGCGACTCCTACAATGAGCAGTTCTTC
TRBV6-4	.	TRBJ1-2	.	CASSDSKRVGGYTF	TGTGCCAGCAGTGACTCGAAAAGGGTTGGCGGCTACACCTTC
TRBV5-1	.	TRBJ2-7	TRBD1	CASSLGQGAYEQYF	TGCGCCAGCAGCTTAGGACAGGGGGCCTACGAGCAGTACTTC
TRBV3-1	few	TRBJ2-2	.	CASSQDAGTGELFF	TGTGCCAGCAGCCAAGACGCGGGCACCGGGGAGCTGTTTTTT
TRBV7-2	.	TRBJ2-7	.	CASSLQGIGEQYF	TGTGCCAGCAGCTTACAGGGAATCGGGGAGCAGTACTTC
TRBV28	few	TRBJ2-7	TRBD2	CASSFGLAGDEQYF	TGTGCCAGCAGTTTCGGCTTGGCGGGGGACGAGCAGTACTTC
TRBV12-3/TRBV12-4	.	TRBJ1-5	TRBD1	CASSLLAGGYSNQPQHF	TGTGCCAGCAGTTTATTGGCAGGGGGCTATAGCAATCAGCCCCAGCATTTT
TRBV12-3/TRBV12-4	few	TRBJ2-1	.	CASSLGGAYGEQFF	TGTGCCAGCAGTTTAGGTGGGGCCTACGGGGAGCAGTTCTTC
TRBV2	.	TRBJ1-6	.	CASRGGGPPLHF	TGTGCCAGCAGGGGGGGGGGTCCACCCCTCCACTTT
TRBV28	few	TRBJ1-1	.	CATKRGDVNTEAFF	TGTGCCACAAAGAGGGGGGATGTGAACACTGAAGCTTTCTTT
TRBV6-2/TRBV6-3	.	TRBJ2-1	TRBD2	CASSPEGVLGLAGGNEQFF	TGTGCCAGCAGTCCAGAGGGGGTATTGGGACTAGCGGGAGGCAATGAGCAGTTCTTC
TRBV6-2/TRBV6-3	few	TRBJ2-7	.	CASSSPGQISYEQYF	TGTGCCAGCAGTTCCCCAGGGCAGATCTCCTACGAGCAGTACTTC
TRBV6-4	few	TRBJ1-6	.	CANSPKGANNSPLHF	TGTGCCAACAGTCCGAAAGGGGCCAATAATTCACCACTCCACTTT
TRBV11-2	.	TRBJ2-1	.	CASSLGRGGSSYNEQFF	TGTGCCAGCAGCTTAGGAAGGGGGGGGAGCTCCTACAATGAGCAGTTCTTC
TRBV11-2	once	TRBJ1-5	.	CASSLMGAGSNQPQHF	TGTGCCAGCAGCTTAATGGGGGCGGGTAGCAATCAGCCCCAGCATTTT
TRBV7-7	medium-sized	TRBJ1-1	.	CASSPLAGRVGTEAFF	TGTGCCAGCAGCCCTCTGGCAGGGAGAGTAGGCACTGAAGCTTTCTTT
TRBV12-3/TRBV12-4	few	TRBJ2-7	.	CAISSTTSSYEQYF	TGTGCCATCAGTTCGACGACTAGCTCCTACGAGCAGTACTTC
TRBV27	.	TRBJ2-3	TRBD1	CASSLGQGIWYF	TGTGCCAGCAGTCTAGGACAGGGAATTTGGTATTTT
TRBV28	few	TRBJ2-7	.	CASSSEADPHSYEQYF	TGTGCCAGCAGTTCAGAGGCGGACCCACACTCCTACGAGCAGTACTTC
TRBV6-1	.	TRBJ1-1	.	CASSSPGTRNTEAFF	TGTGCCAGCAGTTCGCCCGGGACAAGGAACACTGAAGCTTTCTTT
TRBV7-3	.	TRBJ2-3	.	CASSPDTDTQYF	TGTGCCAGCAGCCCAGACACAGATACGCAGTATTTT
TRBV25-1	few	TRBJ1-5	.	CASSFYSNQPQHF	TGTGCCAGCAGTTTTTATAGCAATCAGCCCCAGCATTTT
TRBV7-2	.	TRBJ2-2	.	CASSFRYNGELFF	TGTGCCAGCAGCTTTCGATATAACGGGGAGCTGTTTTTT
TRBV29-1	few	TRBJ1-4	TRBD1	CSVAGQDHEKLFF	TGCAGCGTCGCCGGACAGGATCACGAAAAACTGTTTTTT
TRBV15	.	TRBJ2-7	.	CATSRDLPYEQYF	TGTGCCACCAGCAGAGATTTACCCTACGAGCAGTACTTC
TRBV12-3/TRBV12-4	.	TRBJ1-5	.	CASSPYDQPQHF	TGTGCCAGCAGCCCTTACGATCAGCCCCAGCATTTT
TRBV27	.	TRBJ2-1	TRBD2	CASSLRAGSSYNEQFF	TGTGCCAGCAGCTTAAGAGCGGGGAGCTCCTACAATGAGCAGTTCTTC
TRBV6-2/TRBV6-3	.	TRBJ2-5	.	CASRRMAWTLEETQYF	TGTGCCAGCAGGCGCATGGCTTGGACCCTAGAGGAGACCCAGTACTTC
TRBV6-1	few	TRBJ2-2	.	CASRDLMDTGWELFF	TGTGCCAGCAGAGACCTTATGGATACAGGGTGGGAGCTGTTTTTT
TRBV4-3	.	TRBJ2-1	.	CASSQDWRDHEQFF	TGCGCCAGCAGCCAAGATTGGCGGGATCATGAGCAGTTCTTC
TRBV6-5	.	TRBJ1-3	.	CASSYGEGNTIYF	TGTGCCAGCAGTTACGGGGAAGGAAACACCATATATTTT
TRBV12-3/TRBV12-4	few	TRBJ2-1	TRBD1	CASTPGTGSGEQFF	TGTGCCAGCACCCCCGGGACAGGGTCGGGTGAGCAGTTCTTC
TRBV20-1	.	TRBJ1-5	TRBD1	CSAVPGQGQPQHF	TGCAGTGCTGTCCCGGGACAGGGTCAGCCCCAGCATTTT
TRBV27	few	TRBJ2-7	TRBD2	CASSQTSGSPEQYF	TGTGCCAGCAGTCAGACTAGCGGGAGTCCCGAGCAGTACTTC